This T cell receptor beta chain was identified in a study of response to subunit inactivated influenza vaccine. Study-wide findings and caveats: Authors suggested few new T cells are recruited by each seasonal influenza vaccination.

TCRdb itself ran the RT-PCR reads through MiXCR, one entry per CDR3 protein. The sample includes more than 700,000 distinct CDR3 sequences, around 21% seen only once; the top ten take roughly 10%. A few counts support this clonotype. Its target is unknown. CDR3 length equals 14 residues. The sequence was obtained from a man aged 45-65 years who received an inactivated influenza vaccine. Specimen: PBMCs from blood, collected around 5 days after vaccination. The chain joins TRBV21-1 to TRBJ2-2; TRBD2, the table's D call, was not compared with the DNA. TRBV21-1 corresponds to a pseudogene. The CDR3 DNA sequence: TGTGCCAGCACCCTAGAGGGATACACCGGGGAGCTGTTTTTT. As protein: CASTLEGYTGELFF.